This T cell receptor beta chain was recorded in a study of molecular identifiers for immune sequencing clone quantification. CD8+CD4-CCR7+CD45RA+ sorting gave the naive CD8 T cells. Per germline, CDR1 KGHSH and CDR2 LQKENI. The V and J ends lost 1 base and 0 bases respectively, with 18 bases between them. This CDR3 is 18 amino acids long. There are many counts of this clonotype. Making the bulk TCR libraries relied on previously described methods and listed TCR primers. TCRdb re-called the PCR reads through MiXCR, storing one row per CDR3 protein. This table has 600,000 to 650,000 distinct CDR3 sequences, 15% to 20% appearing once.

The clonotype was recovered from a human donor in good health. Some libraries in this study had Jurkat cell RNA spiked in. The chain has TRBV18 and TRBJ1-1, with unresolved D. The material sequenced was naive CD8+ T cells from blood, with Jurkat cell RNA spiked in. Subset denoted: FACS-sorted CD8+CD4-CCR7+CD45RA+ naive T cells. The CDR3 bases are TGTGCCAGCTCACCACTTTTGGACGGAGTGTACCTGAACACTGAAGCTTTCTTT. It codes for CASSPLLDGVYLNTEAFF.